The entry that follows covers one TCR beta chain sequence. The data were taken from a study of blood T cell repertoires in COVID-19. The germline gives CDR1 MDHEN, CDR2 SYDVKM. The CDR3 contains 15 residues. V lost 7 bases to trimming and J lost 6 bases, with 19 bases between them. The table came from immunoSEQ multiplex PCR; TCRdb's copy has only in-frame clones and leaves some out. Of fewer than 50,000 clones detected, about four fifths appear once; the ten largest clones hold approximately 37%. The sample comprised peripheral blood. The TCR was taken from a man between 35 and 55 years old with active or convalescent COVID-19. J is TRBJ2-1 and V is TRBV28, with D perhaps matching TRBD2 (6 bases). The CDR3: CASIFSGLPVNEQFF. In DNA form, the CDR3 reads TGTGCCAGCATATTCTCGGGACTCCCAGTCAATGAGCAGTTCTTC.